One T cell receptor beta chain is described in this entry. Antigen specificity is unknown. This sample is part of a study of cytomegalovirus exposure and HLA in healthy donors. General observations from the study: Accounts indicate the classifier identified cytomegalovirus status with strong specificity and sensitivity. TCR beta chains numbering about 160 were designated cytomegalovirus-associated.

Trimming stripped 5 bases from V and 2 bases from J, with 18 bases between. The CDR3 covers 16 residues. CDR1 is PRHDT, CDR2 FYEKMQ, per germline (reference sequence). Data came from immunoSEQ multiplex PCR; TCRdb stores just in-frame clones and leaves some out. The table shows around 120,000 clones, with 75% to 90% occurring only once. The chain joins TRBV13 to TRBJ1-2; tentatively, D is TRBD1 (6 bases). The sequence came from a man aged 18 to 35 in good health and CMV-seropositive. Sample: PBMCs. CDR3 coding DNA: TGTGCCAGCAGCCGAAGACAGGCAGTTCCCAACTATGGCTACACCTTC. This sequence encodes CASSRRQAVPNYGYTF.